Below, 26 T cell receptor beta chains from the same sample are listed, as sequenced in a study of beta chain features in type 1 diabetes. Expressed TCRB transcripts were sequenced after all isolated RNA was converted to cDNA. TCRdb's copy holds only in-frame clones and misses some; the assay was immunoSEQ multiplex PCR. Among hundreds of thousands of clones, roughly a sixth were seen once, and the ten largest hold about 0.087%. Sequences were obtained from naive CD4+ T cells from blood. Every receptor here comes from a man younger than 35 in good health.

This clone has a handful of counts. The CDR3 nucleotides are TGTGCTAGTGGTTTGTGGCCCGAGTGGGGGTCTTACACAGATACGCAGTATTTT. Its translation is CASGLWPEWGSYTDTQYF. The chain recombines TRBV12-5 with TRBJ2-3; perhaps D is TRBD1 or TRBD2 (5 bases each). The CDR3 sequence is 18 residues long. Trimming left V 2 bases short and J 2 bases short, with 20 bases between. Germline V gene sequence: CDR1 LGHNT, CDR2 FRNRAP. Looking up the rest from reference TRBV12-5 and TRBJ2-3 gives the full variable domain: DARVTQTPRHKVTEMGQEVTMRCQPILGHNTVFWYRQTMMQGLELLAYFRNRAPLDDSGMPKDRFSAEMPDATLATLKIQPSEPRDSAVYFCASGLWPEWGSYTDTQYFGPGTRLTVL.

This clone was picked up a small number of times. This chain joins TRBV4-2 and TRBJ1-5; TRBD1 aligns across 7 bases. The CDR3 runs to 16 residues. In germline, CDR1 is LGHNA, CDR2 YNFKEQ. J was trimmed by 6 bases and V by 0 bases; bases with no gene match: 8. The CDR3 DNA reads as TGTGCCAGCAGCCAAGAAGCGGGACAGAGCGGTCAGCCCCAGCATTTT. Translation: CASSQEAGQSGQPQHF.

The genes are TRBV7-2 and TRBJ2-1, with 11 nucleotides matching TRBD2. The V and J ends lost 5 bases and 11 bases, in that order; junction bases with no gene match: 5. The CDR3 is 13 residues long. The germline gives CDR1 SGHTA, CDR2 FQGNSA. The chain's CDR3 is CASSPGLAVQQFF. The CDR3 region has the DNA TGTGCCAGCAGCCCGGGACTAGCGGTCCAGCAGTTCTTC.

The CDR3 sequence: CASSLVGVSGAFF. CDR3 nucleotide sequence: TGCGCCAGCAGCTTGGTGGGGGTGAGCGGAGCTTTCTTT. The chain uses TRBV5-1 and TRBJ1-1, with D possibly matching TRBD1 (5 bases). Germline values: CDR1 SGHRS, CDR2 YFSETQ. The CDR3 has 13 residues. Trimming stripped 0 bases from V and 10 bases from J, with 13 bases between.

The gene calls are TRBV6-6 and TRBJ2-1; 11 bases are a match to TRBD1. This CDR3 is built from 15 residues. Unmatched junction bases numbered 9, after V lost 6 bases and J lost 8 bases. The germline gives CDR1 MNHNY, CDR2 SVGAGI (reference sequence). The CDR3 is CASRLRDRGGYEQFF. The CDR3 bases are TGTGCCAGCAGACTCCGGGACAGGGGGGGTTATGAGCAGTTCTTC.

The chain employs TRBV5-4 and TRBJ2-3; no definite D call. The CDR3 covers 13 residues. Germline loops: CDR1 SGHNT, CDR2 YYREEE (reference sequence). V lost 5 bases and J 6 bases, leaving 13 bases between the germline ends. The CDR3: CASRSTASDTQYF. CDR3 nucleotide sequence: TGTGCCAGCAGGAGCACCGCCTCCGATACGCAGTATTTT.

On this clone itself: The same CDR3 can be traced to other DNA sequences in this sample. The rearrangement links TRBV28 to TRBJ1-2; D remains unclear. Trimming pared 5 bases from V and 4 bases from J, leaving 5 bases between. The CDR3 loop spans 11 amino acids. In germline, CDR1 is MDHEN, CDR2 SYDVKM. As DNA, the CDR3 is TGTGCCAGCAGTGGTACCTATGGCTACACCTTC. This codes for CASSGTYGYTF.

Note on this clone: The same CDR3 arises from other DNA sequences in this sample as well. The chain is built from TRBV4-3 and TRBJ2-5, with 14 bases identical to TRBD2. Losses at the gene ends were 1 base for V and 5 bases for J; bases not matched to a gene: 3. The CDR3 length is 16 residues. The V gene's germline CDR1 is LGHNA and CDR2 YSLEER. The CDR3 bases are TGCGCCAGCAGCCAAGGACTAGCGGGGGGGCAGGAGACCCAGTACTTC. It codes for CASSQGLAGGQETQYF.

The chain carries TRBV7-9 and TRBJ2-1; 7 bases are shared with TRBD2. With V trimmed by 8 bases and J by 3 bases, 10 bases remained unmatched. The germline V gene encodes CDR1 SEHNR and CDR2 FQNEAQ (reference sequence). This CDR3 contains 15 residues. CDR3 loop: CASATPGGFYNEQFF. DNA of the CDR3: TGTGCCAGCGCTACCCCGGGGGGTTTCTACAATGAGCAGTTCTTC.

The rearrangement uses TRBV6-5 and TRBJ2-1; 8 nucleotides line up with TRBD1. The V gene end was trimmed by 6 bases and the J gene end by 2 bases; junction bases not matched to a gene: 6. The germline CDR1 and CDR2 sequences are MNHEY and SVGAGI. The CDR3 spans 15 residues. Here the CDR3 reads CASREGQVAYNEQFF. In nucleotides, the CDR3 is TGTGCCAGCAGGGAGGGACAGGTCGCCTACAATGAGCAGTTCTTC.

The chain couples TRBV29-1 to TRBJ2-1; 11 nucleotides agree with TRBD2. Germline CDR1 is SQVTM and CDR2 is ANQGSEA. The CDR3 loop spans 15 amino acids. Trimming at V came to 2 bases and at J to 8 bases, leaving 8 bases not matched to a gene. The DNA for the CDR3 is TGCAGCGTTGAATCGGCTAGCGGGAGGATCTATGAGCAGTTCTTC. Its protein is CSVESASGRIYEQFF.

This clone was observed a few times. The genes are TRBV28 and TRBJ2-7; maybe TRBD1 (6 bases). This CDR3 is 14 amino acids long. CDR1 is MDHEN, CDR2 SYDVKM, per germline. Trimming cost V 1 base and J 3 bases, with 10 bases left between them. DNA for the CDR3: TGTGCCAGCAGTTTATTGGCCAGGGGCTACGAGCAGTACTTC. Amino acid sequence: CASSLLARGYEQYF.

This chain joins TRBV29-1 and TRBJ2-7, with TRBD1 identical over 10 bases. Germline-derived CDR1 and CDR2 are SQVTM and ANQGSEA. The CDR3 spans 13 residues. With V trimmed by 5 bases and J by 5 bases, 6 bases remained unmatched. CDR3: CSVFDRGLNEQYF. The CDR3 DNA follows: TGCAGCGTTTTTGACAGGGGGCTCAACGAGCAGTACTTC.

This clone was seen a handful of times. The CDR3 region is CASSFAGWGRGPNVLTF. The CDR3 DNA follows: TGTGCCAGCAGCTTTGCGGGCTGGGGGAGAGGTCCCAACGTCCTGACTTTC. The rearrangement uses TRBV7-6 and TRBJ2-6, with D perhaps matching TRBD1 or TRBD2 (5 bases each). From germline, CDR1 is SGHVS and CDR2 FNYEAQ. The ends were cut back, 3 bases at V and 8 bases at J, with 20 bases in the middle. CDR3 length: 17 amino acids.

This clone was detected a few times. J is TRBJ2-5 and V is TRBV19; 8 nucleotides align to TRBD1. The V gene's germline CDR1 is LNHDA and CDR2 SQIVND (reference sequence). After removal of 5 bases from V and 5 bases from J, the junction contained 10 bases not matched to a gene. The CDR3 loop spans 15 amino acids. CDR3 DNA sequence: TGTGCCAGTAGTCTCAGACAGGGGACCTCGGAGACCCAGTACTTC. It encodes CASSLRQGTSETQYF.

The V gene is TRBV10-3, the J gene TRBJ1-5; 9 nucleotides match TRBD1. The junction had 12 bases not matched to a gene; V was cut back by 5 bases and J by 1 base. The CDR3 runs to 18 residues. The V gene's germline CDR1 is ENHRY and CDR2 SYGVKD. The chain's CDR3 is CAISRGRSGTGSNQPQHF. The CDR3 DNA follows: TGTGCCATCAGTCGAGGAAGATCCGGGACAGGGAGCAATCAGCCCCAGCATTTT.

This chain uses TRBV18 with TRBJ1-1; D gene uncertain. The CDR3 extends over 14 amino acids. The ends were cut back, 3 bases at V and 2 bases at J, with 10 bases in the middle. Germline CDR1 is KGHSH and CDR2 is LQKENI. The DNA for the CDR3 is TGTGCCAGCTCACCCCAGGAGGGAAACACTGAAGCTTTCTTT. It is translated as CASSPQEGNTEAFF.

The genes are TRBV29-1 and TRBJ2-4, with a tentative D call TRBD1 (5 bases). V was clipped by 7 bases and J by 6 bases, with 13 bases between them. Germline CDR1 and CDR2: SQVTM and ANQGSEA. This CDR3 contains 12 residues. The CDR3, as DNA: TGCAGCGCGACAGTAGCCTCAAACATTCAGTACTTC. Its protein product is CSATVASNIQYF.

This clone was counted only a few times. The chain employs TRBV6-6 and TRBJ1-2; TRBD1 matches 8 bases. This CDR3 is built from 14 residues. V trimming: 4 bases; J trimming: 8 bases; junction bases outside the gene matches: 9. The germline V gene has CDR1 MNHNY and CDR2 SVGAGI (reference sequence). The CDR3 DNA follows: TGTGCCAGCAGTTCTGGACAGGGCTCCTTCGGCTACACCTTC. Its translation: CASSSGQGSFGYTF.

The J gene is TRBJ2-7, the V gene TRBV30; D possibly corresponds to TRBD1 (6 bases). The CDR3 length is 19 residues. Germline V gene sequence: CDR1 GTSNPN, CDR2 SVGIG (reference sequence). V lost 2 bases and J lost 2, with 28 bases in between. CDR3 coding DNA: TGTGCCTGGAGTACCCCTTACAACTTCCCTCAGGGGAGCGCCTACGAGCAGTACTTC. This codes for CAWSTPYNFPQGSAYEQYF.

This chain uses TRBV7-8 with TRBJ1-3; D remains ambiguous. The germline CDR1 and CDR2 sequences are SGHVS and FQNEAQ. Trimming left V 5 bases short and J 4 bases short, with 12 bases between. The CDR3 runs 14 residues. This CDR3 is CASSRLGFGNTIYF. For the CDR3, the DNA is TGTGCCAGCAGCCGTTTGGGGTTCGGAAACACCATATATTTT.

The chain combines TRBV6-6 with TRBJ2-7; D possibly uses TRBD1 or TRBD2 (5 bases each). Trimming removed 10 bases from V and 9 bases from J, with 22 bases in between. The germline gives CDR1 MNHNY, CDR2 SVGAGI (reference sequence). The CDR3 is 13 amino acids. In nucleotides, the CDR3 is TGTGCCACCGGATCCCTCGAGGGGCTTGTGCAGTACTTC. Amino acid sequence: CATGSLEGLVQYF.

Remarks on this clone: Other DNA sequences within the sample encode an identical CDR3. The chain links TRBV12-5 to TRBJ2-2, with D possibly TRBD1 on 6 matching bases. The CDR3 extends over 15 amino acids. Germline-derived CDR1 and CDR2 are LGHNT and FRNRAP. Trimming took 0 bases from V and 2 from J, leaving 7 bases between them. DNA of the CDR3: TGTGCTAGTGGTTTGGTCGGGACAAACACCGGGGAGCTGTTTTTT. It is translated as CASGLVGTNTGELFF.

This clone was seen a few times. The rearrangement uses TRBV28 and TRBJ1-5, with 9 nucleotides matching TRBD1. V lost 4 bases, J lost 1 base, and 8 bases stayed unmatched. Germline V lookup: CDR1 MDHEN, CDR2 SYDVKM. The CDR3 loop spans 17 amino acids. CDR3 nucleotides: TGTGCCAGCAGTTCACCGACAGGGGGGAAGAGCAATCAGCCCCAGCATTTT. It yields the protein CASSSPTGGKSNQPQHF.

The sample holds a few counts of this clone. The chain joins TRBV4-2 to TRBJ1-4; 7 positions match TRBD1. The V segment lost 0 bases and the J segment 5 bases; nucleotides outside the gene matches: 3. Germline V gives CDR1 LGHNA, CDR2 YNFKEQ. The CDR3 loop spans 15 amino acids. The CDR3: CASSQEGRGNEKLFF. The CDR3 DNA sequence: TGTGCCAGCAGCCAAGAGGGCAGGGGGAATGAAAAACTGTTTTTT.

This clone was seen more than once but under ten times. V and J are TRBV27 and TRBJ2-7, with 11 bases aligning to TRBD2. The CDR3 contains 15 residues. Germline values: CDR1 MNHEY, CDR2 SMNVEV (reference sequence). Trimming removed 8 bases from V and 0 bases from J; junction bases left unmatched: 6. The CDR3 nucleotides read TGTGCCAGCGGCAGACTAGCGGGGACCTCCTACGAGCAGTACTTC. It encodes CASGRLAGTSYEQYF.